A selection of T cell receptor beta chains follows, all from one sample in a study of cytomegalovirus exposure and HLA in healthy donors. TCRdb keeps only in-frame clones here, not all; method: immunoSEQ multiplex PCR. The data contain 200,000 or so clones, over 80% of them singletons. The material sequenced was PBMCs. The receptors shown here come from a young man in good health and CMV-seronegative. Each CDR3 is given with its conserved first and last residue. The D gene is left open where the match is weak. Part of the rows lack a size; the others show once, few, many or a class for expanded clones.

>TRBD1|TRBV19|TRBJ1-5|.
TGTGCCAGTAGTATAGAGGCAGGGGGCGAATTTTATAGCAATCAGCCCCAGCATTTT
CASSIEAGGEFYSNQPQHF
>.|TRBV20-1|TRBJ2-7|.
TGCAGTGCCCCCTCTTACGAGCAGTACTTC
CSAPSYEQYF
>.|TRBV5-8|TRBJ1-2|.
TGTGCCAGCAGCTTGGCCCCAGGATTGGGTGTCTACACCTTC
CASSLAPGLGVYTF
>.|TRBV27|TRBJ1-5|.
TGTGCCAGCAGTCGTACAGGGTCAAGCAATCAGCCCCAGCATTTT
CASSRTGSSNQPQHF
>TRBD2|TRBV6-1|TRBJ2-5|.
TGTGCCAGCACCCCAACGACTAGCTCCCGGGAGACCCAGTACTTC
CASTPTTSSRETQYF
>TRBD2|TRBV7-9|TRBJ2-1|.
TGTGCCAGCAGCCTAAGCGGGAATACCTACAATGAGCAGTTCTTC
CASSLSGNTYNEQFF
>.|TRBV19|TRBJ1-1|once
TGTGCCAGTAGTATCCCAATGAACACTGAAGCTTTCTTT
CASSIPMNTEAFF
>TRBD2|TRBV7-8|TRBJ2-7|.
TGTGCCAGCAGCTTAAACCAGGAAGCGGGAGGTACTTCCTACGAGCAGTACTTC
CASSLNQEAGGTSYEQYF
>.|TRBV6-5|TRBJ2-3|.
TGTGCCAGCAGTGAGGCGGGACGAGATACGCAGTATTTT
CASSEAGRDTQYF
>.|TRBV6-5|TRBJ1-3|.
TGTGCCAGCAGTTACAATCGGGGGGGAAACACCATATATTTT
CASSYNRGGNTIYF
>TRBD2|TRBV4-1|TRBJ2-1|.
TGCGCCAGCAGCCAGAAGGAACTAGCGGGAGGTGAGCAGTTCTTC
CASSQKELAGGEQFF
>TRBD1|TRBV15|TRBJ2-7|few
TGTGCCACCAGCAGGACCCGGGACAGCTTTTACGAGCAGTACTTC
CATSRTRDSFYEQYF
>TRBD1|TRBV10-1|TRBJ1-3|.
TGCGCCAGCAGTGACCCGGGACAGATCAAATCTGGAAACACCATATATTTT
CASSDPGQIKSGNTIYF
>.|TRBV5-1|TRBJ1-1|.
TGCGCCAGCAGCTTGGTCCCCCCTCCTCCCAATGCGGACACTGAAGCTTTCTTT
CASSLVPPPPNADTEAFF
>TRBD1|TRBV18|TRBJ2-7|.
TGTGCCAGCTCACCACCAGGACAGGGCCTATTTGAGCAGTACTTC
CASSPPGQGLFEQYF
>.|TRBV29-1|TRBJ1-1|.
TGCAGCGTTGGTGGGGGGACCAACACTGAAGCTTTCTTT
CSVGGGTNTEAFF
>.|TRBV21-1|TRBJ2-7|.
TGTGCCAGCAGCGAAAAGGGCCCGGAGGAGGGCTCCTACGAGCAGTACTTC
CASSEKGPEEGSYEQYF
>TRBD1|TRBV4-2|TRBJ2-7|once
TGTGCCAGCAGCCAAAAGGACAGGGGGGTGCAGTACTTC
CASSQKDRGVQYF
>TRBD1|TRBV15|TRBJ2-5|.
TGTGCCACCAGTATGACAGGGAATCAAGAGACCCAGTACTTC
CATSMTGNQETQYF
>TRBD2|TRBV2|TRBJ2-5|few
TGTGCCAACGCAGGATCAGAGGGACTAGCGGGAGAGACCCAGTACTTC
CANAGSEGLAGETQYF
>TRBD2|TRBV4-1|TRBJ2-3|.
TGCGCCAGCAGCCAAGGGGGAGGGGACACAGATACGCAGTATTTT
CASSQGGGDTDTQYF
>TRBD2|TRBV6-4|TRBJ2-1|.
TGTGCCAGCAGTCTTATGGAGCGGGATTACAATGAGCAGTTCTTC
CASSLMERDYNEQFF
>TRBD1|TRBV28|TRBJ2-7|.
TGTGCCAGCAGTTTTGGGACAGGTCCCTACGAGCAGTACTTC
CASSFGTGPYEQYF
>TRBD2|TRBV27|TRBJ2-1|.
TGTGCCAGCAGGGGACTAGCGGAGGCCAATGAGCAGTTCTTC
CASRGLAEANEQFF
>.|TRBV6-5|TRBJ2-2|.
TGTGCCACCACACGGGAGTTTAACACCGGGGAGCTGTTTTTT
CATTREFNTGELFF
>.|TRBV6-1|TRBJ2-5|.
TGTGCCAGCAGTGCTACGTGGGGAGGCCAAGAGACCCAGTACTTC
CASSATWGGQETQYF
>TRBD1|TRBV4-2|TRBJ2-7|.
TGTGCCAGCAGCCCTCGGGACAGAGGGCTACATGTCTACGAGCAGTACTTC
CASSPRDRGLHVYEQYF
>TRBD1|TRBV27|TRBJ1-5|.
TGTGCCAGCAGCCCCGGGACAGGGAGAAATCAGCCCCAGCATTTT
CASSPGTGRNQPQHF
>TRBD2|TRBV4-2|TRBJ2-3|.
TGTGCCAGCACCCGACTAGCGGGGGTCACAGATACGCAGTATTTT
CASTRLAGVTDTQYF
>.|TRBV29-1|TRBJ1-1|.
TGCAGCGTTGCCCGCAGGGGCGCGACAACCGGCGACACTGAAGCTTTCTTT
CSVARRGATTGDTEAFF
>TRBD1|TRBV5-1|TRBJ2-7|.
TGCGCCAGCAGTCGGGACAGGGGGGACGAGCAGTACTTC
CASSRDRGDEQYF
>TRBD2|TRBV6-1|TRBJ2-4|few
TGTGCCAGCAGTGAATATGGGTCGTCTAGCGGGGTTGGATCCAAAAACATTCAGTACTTC
CASSEYGSSSGVGSKNIQYF
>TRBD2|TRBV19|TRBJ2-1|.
TGTGCCAGTAAAATGAGCGGGAGGCACAATGAGCAGTTCTTC
CASKMSGRHNEQFF
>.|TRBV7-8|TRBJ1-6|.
TGTGCCAGCAGCTTAAGAAGACAGTTTAATTCACCCCTCCACTTT
CASSLRRQFNSPLHF
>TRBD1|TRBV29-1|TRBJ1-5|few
TGCAGCGTTGAAGATTTGGACAGGCCCGGGCCCCAGCATTTT
CSVEDLDRPGPQHF
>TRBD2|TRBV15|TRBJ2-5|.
TGTGCCACCAGCGCAGGACTAGCGGGGGGGCGTTTTCTGCAGGAGACCCAGTACTTC
CATSAGLAGGRFLQETQYF
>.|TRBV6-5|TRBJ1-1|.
TGTGCCAGCGCCTTGGGGGCCCGACCCACTGAAGCTTTCTTT
CASALGARPTEAFF
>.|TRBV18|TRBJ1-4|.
TGTGCCAGCTCACCAGAATCGGGGGAAAAACTGTTTTTT
CASSPESGEKLFF
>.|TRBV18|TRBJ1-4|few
TGTGCCAGCTCACCAACTACGAGGGAAAAACTGTTTTTT
CASSPTTREKLFF
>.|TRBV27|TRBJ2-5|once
TGTGCCAGCAGTTTAATTATGCGGGAGACCCAGTACTTC
CASSLIMRETQYF
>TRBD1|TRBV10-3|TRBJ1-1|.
TGTGCCATCAGTCCGGGACAGGGGTCGAACACTGAAGCTTTCTTT
CAISPGQGSNTEAFF
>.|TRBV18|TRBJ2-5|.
TGTGCCAGCTCACCAAGGGGGGAGACCCAGTACTTC
CASSPRGETQYF
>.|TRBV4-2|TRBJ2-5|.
TGTGCCAGCAGCCAAGATGGGGGCCTAACCCAGTACTTC
CASSQDGGLTQYF
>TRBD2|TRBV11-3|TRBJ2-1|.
TGTGCCAGCAGCTTAGCGGGAGGGTACAATGAGCAGTTCTTC
CASSLAGGYNEQFF
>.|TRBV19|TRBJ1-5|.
TGTGCCAGTAGTATGACGTTGGACTGGGCCCGTGCTAAGCCTAGCAATCAGCCCCAGCATTTT
CASSMTLDWARAKPSNQPQHF
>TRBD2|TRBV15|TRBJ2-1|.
TGTGCCACCAGATCGGGGGGGGGACTCTCCTACAATGAGCAGTTCTTC
CATRSGGGLSYNEQFF
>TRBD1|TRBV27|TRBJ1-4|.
TGTGCCAGCAGCGGGACAGGGGCCGGAGAAAAACTGTTTTTT
CASSGTGAGEKLFF
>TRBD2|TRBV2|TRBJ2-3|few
TGTGCCAGCAACTGGGAACTAGCGGGAGTAGGAGGCACAGATACGCAGTATTTT
CASNWELAGVGGTDTQYF
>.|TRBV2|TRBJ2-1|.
TGTGCCAGCAGTGAAAGACAGATTGAGCAGTTCTTC
CASSERQIEQFF
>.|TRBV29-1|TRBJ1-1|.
TGCAGCGTTCGGCGGGGGGCTAGGAACACTGAAGCTTTCTTT
CSVRRGARNTEAFF
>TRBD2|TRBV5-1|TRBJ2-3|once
TGCGCCAGCGCCGGACTAGCGGGGGGCCAGGGGACAGATACGCAGTATTTT
CASAGLAGGQGTDTQYF
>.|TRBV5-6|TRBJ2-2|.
TGTGCCAGCAGCTTGCTGCCTAGCCCACTCATACCCGGGGAGCTGTTTTTT
CASSLLPSPLIPGELFF
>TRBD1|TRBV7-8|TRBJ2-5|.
TGTGCCAGCAGCCCCAGGACAGGCCAAGAGACCCAGTACTTC
CASSPRTGQETQYF